Following are 29 T cell receptor beta chains from one sample sequenced in a study of radiation and T cells in renal cell carcinoma. The table came from immunoSEQ multiplex PCR; TCRdb's copy has only in-frame clones and leaves some out. Of about 64,000 clones listed, over 60% are singletons. Time point specified: blood 4 weeks post-SBRT, at nephrectomy. Documented treatment: 15 Gy SBRT to primary tumor, nephrectomy 4 weeks later. The sequencing here drew on blood, taken from a patient whose treatment included radiotherapy and nephrectomy. These TCRs come from a man aged 55-75 years with renal cell carcinoma.

The V and J genes are TRBV5-1 and TRBJ2-5, with TRBD2 matching over 10 bases. J was trimmed by 3 bases and V by 0 bases; bases with no gene match: 11. This CDR3 is 18 amino acids long. Germline CDR1 SGHRS, CDR2 YFSETQ. CDR3 sequence (DNA): TGCGCCAGCAGCTTGGCCTTAACAGCGGGGGGGACTGAAGAGACCCAGTACTTC. It translates to CASSLALTAGGTEETQYF.

The chain has TRBV6-5 and TRBJ2-5; D might be TRBD1 (6 bases). The V gene's germline CDR1 is MNHEY and CDR2 SVGAGI. V dropped 6 bases and J dropped 5 bases, with 13 bases sitting between them. The CDR3 contains 13 residues. The CDR3 is CASRQGVTETQYF. The CDR3 DNA sequence: TGTGCCAGCAGACAGGGTGTGACGGAGACCCAGTACTTC.

This chain connects TRBV30 to TRBJ2-1; 14 bases map to TRBD2. Per the germline V gene, CDR1 is GTSNPN and CDR2 is SVGIG (reference sequence). The CDR3 runs 17 residues. V lost 2 bases to trimming and J lost 8 bases; unmatched junction nucleotides: 11. The CDR3 is CAWSRTSGRTLGDEQFF. CDR3 nucleotides: TGTGCCTGGAGTCGGACTAGCGGGAGGACCTTGGGTGATGAGCAGTTCTTC.

This sequence joins TRBV9 and TRBJ2-3; either TRBD1 or TRBD2 may fit D (5 bases each). Trimming left V 0 bases short and J 5 bases short, with 13 bases between. Germline-derived CDR1 and CDR2 are SGDLS and YYNGEE. This CDR3 is 15 amino acids long. The DNA of the CDR3 is TGTGCCAGCAGCGTAGTAGAACTAGGGGTAGATACGCAGTATTTT. This translates into CASSVVELGVDTQYF. Full variable domain (remainder filled in from reference TRBV9 and TRBJ2-3): DSGVTQTPKHLITATGQRVTLRCSPRSGDLSVYWYQQSLDQGLQFLIQYYNGEERAKGNILERFSAQQFPDLHSELNLSSLELGDSALYFCASSVVELGVDTQYFGPGTRLTVL.

The chain links TRBV7-9 to TRBJ2-7, with D unclear. V dropped 5 bases and J dropped 6 bases, with 11 bases sitting between them. The length of the CDR3 is 12 residues. Germline V gene sequence: CDR1 SEHNR, CDR2 FQNEAQ (reference sequence). In DNA form, the CDR3 reads TGTGCCAGCAGCCAATCCGTGGGCGAGCAGTACGTC. Amino acids: CASSQSVGEQYV.

The chain couples TRBV30 to TRBJ1-4; no firm D call. The CDR3 has 15 residues. The germline CDR1 and CDR2 sequences are GTSNPN and SVGIG (reference sequence). Between the trimmed V and J ends, which lost 5 bases and 5 bases, there was a span of 18 bases. The CDR3 reads CAWSDLGFNNEKLFF. Written as DNA, the CDR3 is TGTGCCTGGTCCGATTTAGGATTTAACAATGAAAAACTGTTTTTT.

This clone was found once. This CDR3 reads CASSLAGAYSNEQFF. The CDR3 nucleotides are TGTGCCAGCAGCCTAGCGGGCGCATACTCCAATGAGCAGTTCTTC. This rearrangement joins TRBV11-3 to TRBJ2-1, with 8 bases that match TRBD2. The germline gives CDR1 SGHNT, CDR2 YENEEA. Trimming at V came to 5 bases and at J to 6 bases, leaving 9 bases not matched to a gene. The CDR3 has 15 residues.

The chain is built from TRBV19 and TRBJ2-2, with D perhaps TRBD1 or TRBD2 (6 bases each). This CDR3 spans 15 amino acids. Germline CDR1 reads LNHDA; CDR2 reads SQIVND (reference sequence). The V end lost 4 bases, the J end lost 8 bases, and 17 bases lay between the germline ends. The CDR3 sequence is CASSTVQGTSGELFF. CDR3 nucleotides: TGTGCCAGTAGTACTGTCCAGGGGACTTCAGGGGAGCTGTTTTTT. The full variable domain, its missing parts supplied by reference TRBV19 and TRBJ2-2, is DGGITQSPKYLFRKEGQNVTLSCEQNLNHDAMYWYRQDPGQGLRLIYYSQIVNDFQKGDIAEGYSVSREKKESFPLTVTSAQKNPTAFYLCASSTVQGTSGELFFGEGSRLTVL.

The gene calls are TRBV7-8 and TRBJ2-7; 10 bases fit TRBD2. This CDR3 region has 15 residues. The junction had 8 bases not matched to a gene; V was cut back by 8 bases and J by 1 base. Germline V gene sequence: CDR1 SGHVS, CDR2 FQNEAQ. Here the CDR3 DNA reads TGTGCCAGCGGGCCGCTAGCGGGAGTTTCCTACGAGCAGTACGTC. This encodes CASGPLAGVSYEQYV.

The chain employs TRBV7-3 and TRBJ2-1; possibly TRBD2 for D (5 bases). CDR3 length: 13 residues. Trimming took off 4 bases at V and 9 bases at J, with 13 bases between the two ends. Germline-derived CDR1 and CDR2 are SGHTA and FQGTGA. CDR3 DNA sequence: TGTGCCAGCAGCTCCTCCGGGGTAGGTGAGCAGTTCTTC. Its translation is CASSSSGVGEQFF.

The rearrangement uses TRBV6-6 and TRBJ2-3, with 12 bases that match TRBD1. The CDR3 has 16 residues. Trimming removed 1 base from V and 6 bases from J; junction bases left unmatched: 5. Germline V gene data show CDR1 as MNHNY and CDR2 as SVGAGI (reference sequence). The CDR3 loop is CASSYYGTGGEDTQYF. The CDR3 nucleotides read TGTGCCAGCAGTTACTACGGGACAGGGGGCGAGGATACGCAGTATTTT.

This chain links TRBV7-8 with TRBJ2-1; 8 bases align to TRBD2. After removal of 1 base from V and 8 bases from J, the junction contained 13 bases not matched to a gene. Germline CDR1 SGHVS, CDR2 FQNEAQ. CDR3 length: 17 amino acids. In nucleotides, the CDR3 is TGTGCCAGCAGCTTAGGCGGGTGGAGCGGGAGTGGCGATGAGCAGTTCTTC. Its protein product is CASSLGGWSGSGDEQFF.

The rearrangement joins TRBV6-4 to TRBJ1-4, with 10 bases identical to TRBD1. Germline V gives CDR1 MRHNA, CDR2 SNTAGT. The CDR3 length is 16 residues. With V trimmed by 5 bases and J by 4 bases, 7 bases remained unmatched. This CDR3 is CASSRTGGRDNEKLFF. CDR3 nucleotide sequence: TGTGCCAGCAGTCGGACAGGGGGGCGCGATAATGAAAAACTGTTTTTT.

The rearrangement links TRBV6-5 to TRBJ2-5, with TRBD2 matching over 7 bases. V shed 1 base and J 3 bases; nucleotides not matched to a gene: 8. CDR1 is MNHEY and CDR2 is SVGAGI in the germline V gene. The CDR3 has 16 residues. In DNA, the CDR3 is TGTGCCAGCAGTTACTACCGACCGGGACTAAAAGAGACCCAGTACTTC. The encoded protein is CASSYYRPGLKETQYF.

The rearrangement links TRBV19 to TRBJ1-2; 11 bases are shared with TRBD1. This CDR3 contains 12 residues. Germline values: CDR1 LNHDA, CDR2 SQIVND (reference sequence). V trimming: 9 bases; J trimming: 7 bases; junction bases outside the gene matches: 4. The CDR3 loop is CARKDRGRGYTF. The CDR3 bases are TGTGCCAGAAAGGACAGGGGGCGTGGCTACACCTTC.

CDR3 amino acids: CASSWDSGRDEQFF. In DNA, the CDR3 is TGTGCCAGCAGTTGGGACAGTGGAAGGGATGAGCAGTTCTTC. The genes are TRBV25-1 and TRBJ2-1; 7 bases are shared with TRBD1. After removal of 5 bases from V and 8 bases from J, the junction contained 9 bases not matched to a gene. Germline values: CDR1 MGHDK, CDR2 SYGVNS. CDR3 length equals 14 residues.

This rearrangement joins TRBV6-1 to TRBJ2-5; tentative D call: TRBD2 (6 bases). From germline, CDR1 is MNHNS and CDR2 SASEGT. V was pared by 2 bases and J by 5 bases, with 15 bases between. The CDR3 sequence is 15 residues long. The CDR3, as DNA: TGTGCCAGCAGTGAATCCCCGGGAGTCGACGAGACCCAGTACTTC. Encoded protein: CASSESPGVDETQYF.

The V gene is TRBV7-2, the J gene TRBJ1-2; 11 nucleotides align to TRBD1. J was trimmed by 5 bases and V by 5 bases; bases with no gene match: 13. Germline values: CDR1 SGHTA, CDR2 FQGNSA. The CDR3 runs to 17 residues. In nucleotides, the CDR3 is TGTGCCAGCAGCCCAAAACTAGGACAGGGGGCGGGGTATGGCTACACCTTC. Its protein is CASSPKLGQGAGYGYTF. Looking up the rest from reference TRBV7-2 and TRBJ1-2 gives the full variable domain: GAGVSQSPSNKVTEKGKDVELRCDPISGHTALYWYRQSLGQGLEFLIYFQGNSAPDKSGLPSDRFSAERTGGSVSTLTIQRTQQEDSAVYLCASSPKLGQGAGYGYTFGSGTRLTVV.

This chain connects TRBV4-3 to TRBJ1-2; TRBD1 agrees at 9 bases. This CDR3 region has 15 residues. Germline CDR1 and CDR2: LGHNA and YSLEER. V lost 3 bases, J lost 8 bases, and 10 bases stayed unmatched. CDR3 sequence reads: CASSQGPGQGYGYTF. The CDR3 nucleotides are TGCGCCAGCAGCCAGGGACCGGGACAGGGCTACGGCTACACCTTC.

As DNA, the CDR3 is TGTGCCAGCAGCCCTCCCGAGGGGGTTGAAGCTTTCTTT. Amino acid sequence: CASSPPEGVEAFF. The rearrangement joins TRBV5-4 to TRBJ1-1, with a weak D call TRBD1 (6 bases). V shed 4 bases and J shed 7 bases, with 14 bases lying between them. Germline CDR1 is SGHNT and CDR2 is YYREEE (reference sequence). The length of the CDR3 is 13 residues.

This sequence joins TRBV5-1 and TRBJ1-6, with TRBD1 matching over 10 bases. The V gene's germline CDR1 is SGHRS and CDR2 YFSETQ. The CDR3 contains 15 residues. V lost 5 bases and J lost 8; bases outside the gene matches: 7. CDR3 in amino acids: CASRGRQGADSPLHF. Here the CDR3 DNA reads TGCGCCAGCAGGGGGAGACAGGGGGCTGATTCACCCCTCCACTTT.

This chain joins TRBV9 and TRBJ2-3; 8 bases are shared with TRBD2. This CDR3 region has 15 residues. After removal of 1 base from V and 3 bases from J, the junction contained 4 bases not matched to a gene. Germline V gene data show CDR1 as SGDLS and CDR2 as YYNGEE. CDR3 coding DNA: TGTGCCAGCAGCGTATTAGCGGGAAGTACAGATACGCAGTATTTT. It translates to CASSVLAGSTDTQYF.

The chain combines TRBV7-2 with TRBJ2-5; 8 bases are a match to TRBD1. Germline V gene lookup returns CDR1 SGHTA and CDR2 FQGNSA. CDR3 length: 14 residues. After removal of 5 bases from V and 5 bases from J, the junction contained 7 bases not matched to a gene. The DNA for the CDR3 is TGTGCCAGCAGCCCGTCGTGGACAGGGGAGACCCAGTACTTC. Its protein product is CASSPSWTGETQYF.

The chain carries TRBV5-1 and TRBJ2-3; 8 bases line up with TRBD1. J lost 0 bases, V lost 4 bases, and 1 base had no gene match. This CDR3 contains 14 residues. Germline CDR1 reads SGHRS; CDR2 reads YFSETQ. CDR3 coding DNA: TGCGCCAGCAGCCAGGGGGCTAGCACAGATACGCAGTATTTT. This gives the protein CASSQGASTDTQYF.

About this clone itself: Other nucleotide sequences in the sample specify the same CDR3. The chain combines TRBV14 with TRBJ2-7; 11 bases line up with TRBD1. The germline CDR1 and CDR2 sequences are SGHDN and FVKESK. Trimming at V came to 4 bases and at J to 4 bases, leaving 3 bases not matched to a gene. The CDR3 length is 14 residues. DNA of the CDR3: TGTGCCAGCAGCCCCGGGACAGGGGGTTACGAGCAGTACTTC. Its protein product is CASSPGTGGYEQYF.

This chain uses TRBV5-4 with TRBJ2-2; 8 bases fit TRBD2. The CDR3 is 16 residues long. V was clipped by 3 bases and J by 2 bases; unmatched bases: 6. Germline V lookup: CDR1 SGHNT, CDR2 YYREEE (reference sequence). The CDR3 sequence is CASSSSGGRNTGELFF. CDR3 DNA: TGTGCCAGCAGCTCGAGCGGGGGCCGCAACACCGGGGAGCTGTTTTTT.

The chain couples TRBV28 to TRBJ2-7; D possibly matches TRBD1 or TRBD2 (5 bases each). Germline CDR1 and CDR2: MDHEN and SYDVKM. This CDR3 is built from 13 residues. With 3 bases removed from V and 9 bases from J, the gap between germline ends came to 15 bases. CDR3 in DNA: TGTGCCAGCAGTTTGGGACCGCGTTTAGGGCAGTACGTC. Its translation is CASSLGPRLGQYV.

This rearrangement joins TRBV5-1 to TRBJ1-2; D remains ambiguous. Germline assignment: CDR1 SGHRS and CDR2 YFSETQ. Trimming took off 0 bases at V and 3 bases at J, with 12 bases between the two ends. The CDR3 is made up of 15 amino acids. CDR3 region: CASSLAWTGDYGYTF. Written as DNA, the CDR3 is TGCGCCAGCAGCTTGGCCTGGACGGGCGACTATGGCTACACCTTC.

J is TRBJ2-7 and V is TRBV11-2; TRBD2 is a possible D gene (6 bases). Germline V gene data show CDR1 as SGHAT and CDR2 as FQNNGV. This CDR3 has 14 residues. V was clipped by 3 bases and J by 6 bases, with 15 bases between them. DNA of the CDR3: TGTGCCAGCAGCTTCGGGTTGCGGGGAGGCGAGCAGTACTTC. This encodes CASSFGLRGGEQYF. The whole variable domain, filled in from reference TRBV11-2 and TRBJ2-7, reads EAGVAQSPRYKIIEKRQSVAFWCNPISGHATLYWYQQILGQGPKLLIQFQNNGVVDDSQLPKDRFSAERLKGVDSTLKIQPAKLEDSAVYLCASSFGLRGGEQYFGPGTRLTVT.